This entry lists 20 T cell receptor beta chains sequenced from one sample in a study of response to subunit inactivated influenza vaccine (dated by TCRdb to 2016 to 2019). Libraries were prepared through RT-PCR. Sequencing took place on an Illumina HiSeq 2500. TCRdb trimmed the raw reads at Q25, called clones with MiXCR and kept productive beta chains. Each CDR3 protein appears once, grouped with its most common genes and DNA. This sample holds about 480,000 distinct CDR3 sequences; roughly 23% were observed only once. The ten largest clones add up to approximately 2% of the sample. The sequenced sample was CD4+ T cells sorted from PBMCs, obtained roughly 5 days after vaccination. The receptors originated from a man in his forties or fifties who received an inactivated influenza vaccine. Donor details come from another sample of the same person, matched by shared clones.

J is TRBJ1-1 and V is TRBV11-2; 11 bases agree with TRBD1. This CDR3 has 15 amino acids. Germline CDR1 SGHAT, CDR2 FQNNGV. V shed 5 bases and J 6 bases; nucleotides not matched to a gene: 8. This CDR3 is CASSPRTGGAAEAFF. In DNA, the CDR3 is TGTGCCAGCAGCCCTCGGACAGGGGGCGCGGCTGAAGCTTTCTTT.

The V and J genes are TRBV24-1 and TRBJ1-1; D ambiguous. Germline CDR1 reads KGHDR; CDR2 reads SFDVKD. The CDR3 contains 12 residues. The V end lost 3 bases, the J end lost 5 bases, and 6 bases lay between the germline ends. The CDR3 here is CATSDGRTEAFF. CDR3 nucleotide sequence: TGTGCCACCAGTGATGGACGGACTGAAGCTTTCTTT.

In this sample, this clonotype turned up a few times. The rearrangement joins TRBV11-2 to TRBJ2-3, with D possibly TRBD2 on 6 matching bases. Trimming cost V 5 bases and J 0 bases, with 30 bases left between them. The germline V gene has CDR1 SGHAT and CDR2 FQNNGV. The CDR3 is made up of 21 amino acids. The CDR3 DNA reads TGTGCCAGCAGCCCGCGTTCCATCGGTAGCGGAAGAACCCCTAGCACAGATACGCAGTATTTT. Translating gives CASSPRSIGSGRTPSTDTQYF.

This chain joins TRBV30 and TRBJ2-3; D possibly uses TRBD1 or TRBD2 (5 bases each). Germline V lookup: CDR1 GTSNPN, CDR2 SVGIG (reference sequence). V lost 8 bases and J lost 6, with 15 bases in between. This CDR3 is built from 12 residues. DNA for the CDR3: TGTGCCGGACACACGGGGATGGATACGCAGTATTTT. Its protein is CAGHTGMDTQYF.

This clonotype was counted a single time. J is TRBJ2-1 and V is TRBV4-2; 7 bases fit TRBD1. The germline gives CDR1 LGHNA, CDR2 YNFKEQ. This CDR3 region has 14 residues. Trimming at V came to 4 bases and at J to 6 bases, leaving 6 bases not matched to a gene. Here the CDR3 reads CASSRNRGTNEQFF. CDR3 DNA: TGTGCCAGCAGCCGAAACAGGGGAACCAATGAGCAGTTCTTC.

This clonotype showed up just a few times. This sequence joins TRBV20-1 and TRBJ2-7; 11 nucleotides line up with TRBD2. This CDR3 has 14 amino acids. CDR1 and CDR2 from the germline V gene are DFQATT and SNEGSKA (reference sequence). With V trimmed by 6 bases and J by 4 bases, 8 bases remained unmatched. CDR3 DNA sequence: TGCAGTGCCCCGACTAGCGGGAAGTTGTACGAGCAGTACTTC. This sequence encodes CSAPTSGKLYEQYF.

This clonotype has only a few counts. This chain connects TRBV4-2 to TRBJ2-3; the match to TRBD2 covers 10 bases. CDR3 length: 16 amino acids. Looked up from germline, CDR1 is LGHNA and CDR2 is YNFKEQ. J gave up 0 bases and V 3 bases, and 3 bases lay outside the gene matches. CDR3: CASSQGLAFSTDTQYF. The CDR3 DNA reads as TGTGCCAGCAGCCAGGGACTAGCGTTTAGCACAGATACGCAGTATTTT.

The rearrangement uses TRBV7-9 and TRBJ2-1; no clear D. The V gene lost 5 bases and the J gene lost 0 bases, with 17 bases spanning the gap. In germline, CDR1 is SEHNR, CDR2 FQNEAQ (reference sequence). CDR3 length equals 17 residues. This CDR3 reads CASSTPVAVSSYNEQFF. The CDR3 DNA is TGTGCCAGCAGCACGCCTGTCGCGGTAAGCTCCTACAATGAGCAGTTCTTC. Combining the CDR3 with reference TRBV7-9 and TRBJ2-1 gives the whole variable domain DTGVSQNPRHKITKRGQNVTFRCDPISEHNRLYWYRQTLGQGPEFLTYFQNEAQLEKSRLLSDRFSAERPKGSFSTLEIQRTEQGDSAMYLCASSTPVAVSSYNEQFFGPGTRLTVL.

This clonotype appeared a few times. The rearrangement joins TRBV12-3 or TRBV12-4 to TRBJ2-2; D is perhaps TRBD1 (5 bases). CDR3 length: 13 residues. The germline V and J ends were trimmed by 7 bases and 5 bases, with 11 bases remaining between them. DNA for the CDR3: TGTGCCAGCACCATCGACAGAACCGGGGAGCTGTTTTTT. As protein: CASTIDRTGELFF.

A few counts support this clonotype. The chain uses TRBV9 and TRBJ1-4; unclear D gene. The CDR3 length is 15 residues. With 0 bases removed from V and 8 bases from J, the gap between germline ends came to 14 bases. In germline, CDR1 is SGDLS, CDR2 YYNGEE. CDR3 amino acids: CASSVALGAEEKLFF. CDR3 DNA sequence: TGTGCCAGCAGCGTAGCTCTGGGCGCGGAGGAAAAACTGTTTTTT.

A few counts support this clonotype. The CDR3 here is CSVEVTGTGNTEAFF. Here the CDR3 DNA reads TGCAGCGTTGAAGTGACCGGGACAGGGAACACTGAAGCTTTCTTT. V gene TRBV29-1 combines with J gene TRBJ1-1, with TRBD1 matching over 8 bases. V shed 1 base, J shed 1 base, and the junction held 5 bases outside the gene matches. This CDR3 contains 15 residues. Per the germline V gene, CDR1 is SQVTM and CDR2 is ANQGSEA.

This clonotype was observed a handful of times. The gene calls are TRBV12-3 or TRBV12-4 and TRBJ1-4; 9 bases map to TRBD1. The V and J ends lost 5 bases and 7 bases, in that order; junction bases with no gene match: 8. The CDR3 has 15 amino acids. The CDR3 DNA reads as TGTGCCAGCAGTAGAACCGGGACAGGGTTTGAAAAACTGTTTTTT. This sequence encodes CASSRTGTGFEKLFF.

In its sample, this clonotype was seen a few times. The rearrangement uses TRBV6-1 and TRBJ2-2; 8 nucleotides agree with TRBD2. The CDR3 consists of 14 residues. Germline CDR1 and CDR2: MNHNS and SASEGT. V trimming: 7 bases; J trimming: 5 bases; junction bases outside the gene matches: 6. The CDR3: CASTGTSKTGELFF. The CDR3 bases are TGTGCCAGCACCGGGACTAGTAAAACCGGGGAGCTGTTTTTT.

The chain is built from TRBV13 and TRBJ2-7; D may be TRBD1 (5 bases). From germline, CDR1 is PRHDT and CDR2 FYEKMQ (reference sequence). V dropped 5 bases and J dropped 2 bases, with 28 bases sitting between them. The CDR3 spans 19 residues. The CDR3 DNA reads TGTGCCAGCAGCCCAATAGGGATGGGGCGCAAAGTTCAGGCCTACGAGCAGTACTTC. Translating it yields CASSPIGMGRKVQAYEQYF.

The genes are TRBV5-6 and TRBJ1-5; D is possibly TRBD1 (5 bases). This CDR3 spans 12 amino acids. The germline V gene has CDR1 SGHDT and CDR2 YYEEEE. V was shortened by 3 bases and J by 9 bases, with 10 bases between the two germline ends. The CDR3, as DNA: TGTGCCAGCAGCTCGCCCACAGGGCCCCAGCATTTT. Translating gives CASSSPTGPQHF.

The chain recombines TRBV6-1 with TRBJ2-7; TRBD2 might be the D (6 bases). This CDR3 is built from 13 residues. Trimming cost V 6 bases and J 3 bases, with 12 bases left between them. Germline values: CDR1 MNHNS, CDR2 SASEGT. The CDR3 nucleotides read TGTGCCAGCAGGGGAGGAATCGGCTACGAGCAGTACTTC. Translated, it gives CASRGGIGYEQYF.

J is TRBJ1-5 and V is TRBV18; D unresolved. Deletions cut 6 bases from V and 4 bases from J, with 16 bases between. CDR1 is KGHSH, CDR2 LQKENI, per germline. CDR3 length equals 15 residues. The CDR3 DNA reads TGTGCCAGCTCCCCTTCCGGGAGAGCTAATCAGCCCCAGCATTTT. This encodes CASSPSGRANQPQHF.

This clonotype was detected a few times. This chain links TRBV18 with TRBJ2-7; no definite D call. Germline loops: CDR1 KGHSH, CDR2 LQKENI. CDR3 length: 12 amino acids. The V and J ends lost 2 bases and 3 bases respectively, with 5 bases between them. For the CDR3, the DNA is TGTGCCAGCTCACCAGTAGACTACGAGCAGTACTTC. It codes for CASSPVDYEQYF.

This rearrangement joins TRBV12-3 or TRBV12-4 to TRBJ2-1, with a tentative D call TRBD2 (5 bases). The V end lost 6 bases, the J end lost 0 bases, and 18 bases lay between the germline ends. The CDR3 is 17 residues long. CDR3 protein: CASRQNSGPSSYNEQFF. In DNA form, the CDR3 reads TGTGCCAGCAGACAAAACAGCGGCCCTAGCTCCTACAATGAGCAGTTCTTC.

V is TRBV30 and J is TRBJ2-3; 10 bases are shared with TRBD2. The CDR3 has 17 amino acids. Germline CDR1 reads GTSNPN; CDR2 reads SVGIG (reference sequence). J lost 3 bases, V lost 2 bases, and 11 bases had no gene match. The CDR3 sequence: CAWSISGAGGPTDTQYF. The CDR3 coding sequence is TGTGCCTGGAGTATCTCGGGAGCGGGGGGGCCGACAGATACGCAGTATTTT.